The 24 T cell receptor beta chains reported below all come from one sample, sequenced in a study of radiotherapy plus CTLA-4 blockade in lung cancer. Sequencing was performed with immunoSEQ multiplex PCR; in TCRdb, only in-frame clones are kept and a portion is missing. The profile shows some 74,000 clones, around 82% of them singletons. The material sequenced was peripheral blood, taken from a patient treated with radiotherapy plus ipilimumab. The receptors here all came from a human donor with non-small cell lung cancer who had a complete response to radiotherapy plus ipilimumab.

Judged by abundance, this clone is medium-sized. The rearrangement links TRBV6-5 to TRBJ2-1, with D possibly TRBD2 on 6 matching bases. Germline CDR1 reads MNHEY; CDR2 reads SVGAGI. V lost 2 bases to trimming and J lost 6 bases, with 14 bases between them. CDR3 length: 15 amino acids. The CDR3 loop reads CASSYVAAASNEQFF. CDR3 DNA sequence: TGTGCCAGCAGTTACGTAGCGGCCGCTTCCAATGAGCAGTTCTTC.

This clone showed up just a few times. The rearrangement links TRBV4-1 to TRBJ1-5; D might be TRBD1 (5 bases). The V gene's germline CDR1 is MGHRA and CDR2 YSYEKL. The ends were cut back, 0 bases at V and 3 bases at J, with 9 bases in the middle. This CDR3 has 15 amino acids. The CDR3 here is CASSQEAGNNQPQHF. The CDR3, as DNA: TGCGCCAGCAGCCAAGAGGCAGGGAACAATCAGCCCCAGCATTTT.

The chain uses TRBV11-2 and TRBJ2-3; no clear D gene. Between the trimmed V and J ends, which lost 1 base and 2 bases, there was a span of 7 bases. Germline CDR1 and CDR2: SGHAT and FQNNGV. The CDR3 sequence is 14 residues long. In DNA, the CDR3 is TGTGCCAGCAGCTTAGTCCTATTCACAGATACGCAGTATTTT. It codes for CASSLVLFTDTQYF.

As DNA, the CDR3 is TGTGCCAGCACCAGGGGGGGCTCCGGCTCTAACACTGAAGCTTTCTTT. Translating it yields CASTRGGSGSNTEAFF. J is TRBJ1-1 and V is TRBV9, with TRBD1 identical over 7 bases. The CDR3 consists of 16 residues. Trimming at V came to 6 bases and at J to 2 bases, leaving 13 bases not matched to a gene. Germline-derived CDR1 and CDR2 are SGDLS and YYNGEE.

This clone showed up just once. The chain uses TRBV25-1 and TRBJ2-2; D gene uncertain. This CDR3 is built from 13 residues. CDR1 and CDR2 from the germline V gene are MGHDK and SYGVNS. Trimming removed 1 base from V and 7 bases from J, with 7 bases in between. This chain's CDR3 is CASSEFLSGELFF. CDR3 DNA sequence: TGTGCCAGCAGTGAATTCCTAAGCGGGGAGCTGTTTTTT.

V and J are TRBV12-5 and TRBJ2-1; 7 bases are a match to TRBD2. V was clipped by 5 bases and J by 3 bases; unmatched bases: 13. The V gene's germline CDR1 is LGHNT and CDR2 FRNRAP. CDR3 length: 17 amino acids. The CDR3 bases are TGTGCTAGTGGTGGGCCCCTCGTGGGCGGGGGCTACAATGAGCAGTTCTTC. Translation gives CASGGPLVGGGYNEQFF.

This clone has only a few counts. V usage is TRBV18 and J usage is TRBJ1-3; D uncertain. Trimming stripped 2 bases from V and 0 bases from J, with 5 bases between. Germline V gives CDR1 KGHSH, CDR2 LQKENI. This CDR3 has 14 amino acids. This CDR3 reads CASSPKDSGNTIYF. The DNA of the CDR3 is TGTGCCAGCTCACCAAAGGACTCTGGAAACACCATATATTTT.

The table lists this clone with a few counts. The DNA for the CDR3 is TGTGCCAGCAGCAAGGGGAGGAGGAACGAGCAGTACGTC. Its protein is CASSKGRRNEQYV. The chain links TRBV21-1 to TRBJ2-7; TRBD2, the table's D call, was not compared with the DNA. TRBV21-1 is tagged as a pseudogene. This CDR3 has 13 amino acids.

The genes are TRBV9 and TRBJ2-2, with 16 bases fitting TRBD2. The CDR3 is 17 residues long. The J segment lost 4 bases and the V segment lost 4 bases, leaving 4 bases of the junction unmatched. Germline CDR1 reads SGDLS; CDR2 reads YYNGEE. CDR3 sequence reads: CASSSGTSGRVTGELFF. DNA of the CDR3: TGTGCCAGCAGCTCCGGGACTAGCGGGAGGGTCACCGGGGAGCTGTTTTTT.

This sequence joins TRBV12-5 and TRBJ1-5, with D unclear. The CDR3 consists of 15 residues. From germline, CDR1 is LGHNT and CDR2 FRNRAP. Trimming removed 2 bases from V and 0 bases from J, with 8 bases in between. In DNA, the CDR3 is TGTGCTAGTGGTTTGTTACAGATTAGCAATCAGCCCCAGCATTTT. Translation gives CASGLLQISNQPQHF. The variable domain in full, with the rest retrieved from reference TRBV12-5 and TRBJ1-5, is DARVTQTPRHKVTEMGQEVTMRCQPILGHNTVFWYRQTMMQGLELLAYFRNRAPLDDSGMPKDRFSAEMPDATLATLKIQPSEPRDSAVYFCASGLLQISNQPQHFGDGTRLSIL.

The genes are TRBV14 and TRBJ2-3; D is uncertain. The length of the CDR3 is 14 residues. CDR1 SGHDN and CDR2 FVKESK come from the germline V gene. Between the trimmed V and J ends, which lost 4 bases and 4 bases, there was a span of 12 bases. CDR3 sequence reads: CASSRELGPDTQYF. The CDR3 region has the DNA TGTGCCAGCAGCCGCGAACTTGGGCCAGATACGCAGTATTTT.

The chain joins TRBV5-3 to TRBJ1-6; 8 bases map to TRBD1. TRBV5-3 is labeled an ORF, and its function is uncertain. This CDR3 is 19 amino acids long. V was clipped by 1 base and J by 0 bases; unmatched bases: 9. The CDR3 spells CARSLWTGRRSSYNSPLHF. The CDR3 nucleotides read TGTGCCAGAAGCTTGTGGACAGGGAGGCGAAGCTCCTATAATTCACCCCTCCACTTT.

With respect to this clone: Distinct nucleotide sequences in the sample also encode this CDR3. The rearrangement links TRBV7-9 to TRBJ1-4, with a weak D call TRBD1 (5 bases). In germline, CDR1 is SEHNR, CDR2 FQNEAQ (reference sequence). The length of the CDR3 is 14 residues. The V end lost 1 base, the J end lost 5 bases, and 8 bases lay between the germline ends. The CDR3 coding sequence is TGTGCCAGCAGCTTAGGGGGCTCAAATGAAAAACTGTTTTTT. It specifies CASSLGGSNEKLFF.

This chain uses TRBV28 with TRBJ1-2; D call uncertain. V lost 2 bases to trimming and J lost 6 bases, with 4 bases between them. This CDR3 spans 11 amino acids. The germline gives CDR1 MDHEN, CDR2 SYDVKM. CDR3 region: CASSLNDGYTF. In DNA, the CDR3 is TGTGCCAGCAGTTTAAACGATGGCTACACCTTC.

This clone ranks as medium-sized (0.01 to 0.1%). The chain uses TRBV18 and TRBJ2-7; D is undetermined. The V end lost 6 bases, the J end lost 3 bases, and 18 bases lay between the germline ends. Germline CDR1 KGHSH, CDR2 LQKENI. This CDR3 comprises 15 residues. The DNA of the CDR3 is TGTGCCAGCTCGCCCGGGCCCCGAGTGGTCTACGAGCAGTACTTC. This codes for CASSPGPRVVYEQYF.

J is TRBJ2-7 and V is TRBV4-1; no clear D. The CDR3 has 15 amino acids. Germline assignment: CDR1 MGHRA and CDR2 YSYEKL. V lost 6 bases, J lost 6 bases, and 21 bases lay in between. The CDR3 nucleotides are TGCGCCAGCAGGGAAATAGGCGGAGAAAGGATCGAGCAGTACTTC. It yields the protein CASREIGGERIEQYF.

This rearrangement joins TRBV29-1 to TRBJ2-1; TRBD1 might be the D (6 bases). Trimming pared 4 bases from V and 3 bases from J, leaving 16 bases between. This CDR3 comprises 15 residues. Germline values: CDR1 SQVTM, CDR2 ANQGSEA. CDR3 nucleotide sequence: TGCAGCGTTGTACCCCGGGACACGATCTACAATGAGCAGTTCTTC. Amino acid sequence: CSVVPRDTIYNEQFF.

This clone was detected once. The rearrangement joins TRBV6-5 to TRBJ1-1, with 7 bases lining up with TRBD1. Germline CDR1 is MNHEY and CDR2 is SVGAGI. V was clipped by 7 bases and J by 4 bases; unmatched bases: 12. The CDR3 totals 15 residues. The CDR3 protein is CASTLRTGGSTEAFF. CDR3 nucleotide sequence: TGTGCCAGCACCCTAAGGACAGGAGGGAGCACTGAAGCTTTCTTT.

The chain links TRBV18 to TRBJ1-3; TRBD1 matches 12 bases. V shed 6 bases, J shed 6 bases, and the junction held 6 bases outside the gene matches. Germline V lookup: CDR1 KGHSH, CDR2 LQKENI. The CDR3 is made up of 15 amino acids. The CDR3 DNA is TGTGCCAGCTCCCCCGGGACAGGGGGCGAAAACACCATATATTTT. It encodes CASSPGTGGENTIYF.

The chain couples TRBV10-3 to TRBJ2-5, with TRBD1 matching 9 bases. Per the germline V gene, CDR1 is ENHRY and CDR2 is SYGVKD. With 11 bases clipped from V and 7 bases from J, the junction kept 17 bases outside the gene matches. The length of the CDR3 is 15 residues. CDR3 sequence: CAARRDREYVWTQYF. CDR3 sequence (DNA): TGTGCCGCCCGCAGGGACAGGGAATACGTTTGGACCCAGTACTTC.

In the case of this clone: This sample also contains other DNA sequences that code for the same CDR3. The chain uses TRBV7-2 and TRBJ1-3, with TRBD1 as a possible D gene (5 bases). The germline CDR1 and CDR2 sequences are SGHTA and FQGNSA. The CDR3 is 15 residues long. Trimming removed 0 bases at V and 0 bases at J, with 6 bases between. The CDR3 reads CASSLAGTSGNTIYF. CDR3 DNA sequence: TGTGCCAGCAGCTTAGCCGGGACCTCTGGAAACACCATATATTTT.

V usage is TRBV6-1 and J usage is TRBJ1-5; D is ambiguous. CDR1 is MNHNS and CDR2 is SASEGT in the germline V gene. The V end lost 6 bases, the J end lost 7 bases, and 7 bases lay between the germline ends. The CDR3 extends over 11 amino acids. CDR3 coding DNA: TGTGCCAGCAGAAGAGAACAGCCCCAGCATTTT. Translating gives CASRREQPQHF.

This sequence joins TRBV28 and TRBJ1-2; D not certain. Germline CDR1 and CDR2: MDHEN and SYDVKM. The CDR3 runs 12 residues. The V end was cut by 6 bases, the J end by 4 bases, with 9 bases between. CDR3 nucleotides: TGTGCCAGCAGAAGCGGTACCTATGGCTACACCTTC. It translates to CASRSGTYGYTF.

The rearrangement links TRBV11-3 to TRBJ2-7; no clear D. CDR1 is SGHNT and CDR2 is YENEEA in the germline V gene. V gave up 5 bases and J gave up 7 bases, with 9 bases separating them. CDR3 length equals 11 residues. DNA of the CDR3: TGTGCCAGCAGCCCAAGCTGGGAGCAGTACGTC. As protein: CASSPSWEQYV.